This T cell receptor beta chain was observed in a study of cytomegalovirus exposure and HLA in healthy donors. Study-level results: Later analysis revealed greater clonal expansion in HLA-associated TCR beta chains than in equally common others. Per a later analysis, about 15,000 TCR beta sequences showed association with HLA alleles at 0.05 false discovery rate.

With 60 Vbeta and 13 Jbeta primers, the PCR was carried out. Profiling relied on immunoSEQ multiplex PCR, and the TCRdb table lists in-frame clones only, not all of them. The data contain about 210,000 clones, 75% to 80% of them singletons. On this clone itself: Antigen: not known.

The germline V gene has CDR1 LNHDA and CDR2 SQIVND (reference sequence). V lost 1 base to trimming and J lost 7 bases; unmatched junction nucleotides: 11. This CDR3 comprises 17 residues. The sample comprised PBMCs. The TCR was taken from a male donor in good health and CMV-seronegative. V and J are TRBV19 and TRBJ2-2; 8 bases are a match to TRBD1. Here the CDR3 reads CASSIVGPTGAGGELFF. The CDR3 DNA reads TGTGCCAGTAGTATAGTGGGGCCGACAGGGGCGGGCGGGGAGCTGTTTTTT.